These 3 T cell receptor beta chains share one sample of origin, sequenced in a study of CXCR3-negative and CXCR3-positive naive CD8 T cells. TRB cDNA libraries were made by UMI-labeled 5' RACE. TCRdb re-called the 5' RACE reads and shows each CDR3 protein once, DNA omitted. The sample spans tens of thousands of distinct CDR3 sequences; the ten largest clones claim approximately 16%. The material sequenced was memory CD8+ T cells from blood. All receptors come from a human donor in good health. Some clones in this sample may be carry-over from other donors' samples.

The chain links TRBV29-1 to TRBJ2-3; TCRdb calls TRBD2, which cannot be checked without DNA. From germline, CDR1 is SQVTM and CDR2 ANQGSEA. CDR3 length: 16 amino acids. The CDR3 sequence: CSVVGRSTGPTDTQYF.

The V call is TRBV28, the J call TRBJ1-4. The CDR3 loop spans 11 amino acids. The germline V gene encodes CDR1 MDHEN and CDR2 SYDVKM. CDR3 region: CASRAHGKLFF.

J is TRBJ2-7 and V is TRBV4-1. This CDR3 region has 14 residues. The germline V gene has CDR1 MGHRA and CDR2 YSYEKL. The CDR3 is CASSQDASAYEQYF.